Listed here is a single TCR beta chain. Germline assignment: CDR1 MDHEN and CDR2 SYDVKM. The CDR3 length is 16 residues. Between the trimmed V and J ends, which lost 5 bases and 9 bases, there was a span of 20 bases. The sample comes from a study of blood T cell repertoires in COVID-19. Study background: Whether acute or convalescent, the COVID-19 samples came from the United States, Italy and Spain. T cells, B-cell-depleted T cells, or PBMCs provided the cDNA or gDNA that served as material.

Study processing details: Cell counts per sample came from amplifying reference gene primers. Repertoires were generated with immunoSEQ multiplex PCR, while TCRdb's copy carries only in-frame clones and drops some. V and J calls and clone size follow that table, whereas D and trimming were derived from the DNA. This table has about 36,000 clones, 80% to 85% appearing once. The Seattle patients joined while their infection was active and were tracked longitudinally afterward. This TCR was recovered from a man in his sixties with COVID-19, enrolled during active disease. Material: peripheral blood. The chain links TRBV28 to TRBJ1-6; D remains ambiguous. The CDR3 is CASSGNFDTSGSPLHF. CDR3 bases: TGTGCCAGCAGTGGGAACTTTGACACCAGCGGTTCACCCCTCCACTTT. Based on the CDR3 plus reference TRBV28 and TRBJ1-6, the full variable domain is DVKVTQSSRYLVKRTGEKVFLECVQDMDHENMFWYRQDPGLGLRLIYFSYDVKMKEKGDIPEGYSVSREKKERFSLILESASTNQTSMYLCASSGNFDTSGSPLHFGNGTRLTVT.